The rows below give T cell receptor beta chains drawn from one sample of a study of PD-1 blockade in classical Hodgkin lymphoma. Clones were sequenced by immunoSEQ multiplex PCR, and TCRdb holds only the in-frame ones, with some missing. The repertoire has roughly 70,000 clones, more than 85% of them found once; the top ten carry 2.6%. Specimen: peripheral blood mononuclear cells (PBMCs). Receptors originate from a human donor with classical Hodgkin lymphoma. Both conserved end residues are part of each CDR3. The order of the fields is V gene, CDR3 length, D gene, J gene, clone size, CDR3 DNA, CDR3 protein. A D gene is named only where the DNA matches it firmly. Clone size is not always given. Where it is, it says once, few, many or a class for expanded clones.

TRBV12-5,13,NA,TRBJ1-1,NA,TGTGCTAGTGGTTTGGTGGGAGGACAGGAAGCTTTCTTT,CASGLVGGQEAFF
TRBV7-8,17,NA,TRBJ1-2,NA,TGTGCCAGCAGCTACCCGGGGAAGGGTGGTTCTAACTATGGCTACACCTTC,CASSYPGKGGSNYGYTF
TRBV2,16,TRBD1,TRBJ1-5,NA,TGTGCCAGCAGCGGACTGACAGGGGGTGTAATACAGCCCCAGCATTTT,CASSGLTGGVIQPQHF
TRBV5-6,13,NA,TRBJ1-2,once,TGTGCCAGCAGCCAACAGCGTCCTGGGGGCTACACCTTC,CASSQQRPGGYTF
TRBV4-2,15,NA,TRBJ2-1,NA,TGTGCCAGCAGCCAAGAAGGGGTGGAGGACAATGAGCAGTTCTTC,CASSQEGVEDNEQFF
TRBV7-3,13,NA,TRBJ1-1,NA,TGTGCCAGCAGCTCGGGAGGGAGGACTGAAGCTTTCTTT,CASSSGGRTEAFF
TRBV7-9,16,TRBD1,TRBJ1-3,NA,TGTGCCAGCAGCTCACAGGGGGGGTCTGCAGGAAACACCATATATTTT,CASSSQGGSAGNTIYF
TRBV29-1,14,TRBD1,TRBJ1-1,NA,TGCAGCACAGGAGGGCAGGGGGCTAACACTGAAGCTTTCTTT,CSTGGQGANTEAFF
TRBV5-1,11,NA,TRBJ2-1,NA,TGCGCCAGCAGCAGAGACAATGAGCAGTTCTTC,CASSRDNEQFF
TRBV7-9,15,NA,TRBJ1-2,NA,TGTGCCAGCAGCTTAGCGGCAGGGCCCTACTATGGCTACACCTTC,CASSLAAGPYYGYTF
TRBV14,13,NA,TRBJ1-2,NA,TGTGCCAGCAGCCAACAGCTAGACTATGGCTACACCTTC,CASSQQLDYGYTF
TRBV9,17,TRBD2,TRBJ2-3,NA,TGTGCCAGCAGCGTAGCTCCGGCGGGGGGCGTGGCAGATACGCAGTATTTT,CASSVAPAGGVADTQYF
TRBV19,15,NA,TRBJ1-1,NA,TGTGCCAGTAGTATTCGGGTCCGTACTAACACTGAAGCTTTCTTT,CASSIRVRTNTEAFF